The 16 T cell receptor beta chains below come from one sample, sequenced in a study of shared clonotypes between healthy human individuals. Repertoires were generated with immunoSEQ multiplex PCR, while TCRdb's copy carries only in-frame clones and drops some. The sample shows about 110,000 clones, around 68% of them seen only once. Specimen: memory CD8+ T cells sorted from blood. Subset reported: CD45RO+ cells pooled with CCR7-negative TemRA cells. Receptors originate from a woman between 25 and 40 years old in good health.

The rearrangement joins TRBV19 to TRBJ2-4; a possible D gene is TRBD1 (6 bases). CDR1 is LNHDA, CDR2 SQIVND, per germline (reference sequence). Trimming took 5 bases from V and 10 from J, leaving 21 bases between them. The CDR3 is 15 amino acids. The CDR3 DNA sequence: TGTGCCAGTAGTTCCTCAGGGGCCACGCGGCATATTCAGTACTTC. This encodes CASSSSGATRHIQYF.

As regards this clone: This likely traces to a read error, being one base from a far larger clone. This chain links TRBV6-1 with TRBJ2-6, with D possibly being TRBD2 (5 bases). Germline V gene sequence: CDR1 MNHNS, CDR2 SASEGT. V was trimmed by 5 bases and J by 5 bases, leaving 13 bases between them. The CDR3 sequence is 15 residues long. The CDR3 DNA reads TGTGCCAGCAGTCAAGGCGGGTCTAGGGCCAACGTCCTGACTTTC. This gives the protein CASSQGGSRANVLTF.

This chain joins TRBV21-1 and TRBJ2-7. TRBV21-1 is classified as a pseudogene. The CDR3 runs 15 residues. The CDR3 sequence is CASSTPPARTYEQYF. CDR3 in DNA: TGTGCCAGCAGCACCCCCCCCGCCCGAACCTACGAGCAGTACTTC.

V usage is TRBV6-6 and J usage is TRBJ2-7; D is perhaps TRBD2 (5 bases). The CDR3 contains 15 residues. CDR1 MNHNY and CDR2 SVGAGI come from the germline V gene (reference sequence). Between the trimmed V and J ends, which lost 4 bases and 2 bases, there was a span of 15 bases. CDR3 region: CASSSPAERPYEQYF. CDR3 coding DNA: TGTGCCAGCAGTTCCCCAGCGGAGCGGCCCTACGAGCAGTACTTC.

This clone was seen many times. The genes are TRBV5-5 and TRBJ1-5; no clear D. Per the germline V gene, CDR1 is SGHKS and CDR2 is YYEKEE (reference sequence). V shed 0 bases and J shed 5 bases, with 6 bases lying between them. The CDR3 runs 13 residues. The CDR3, as DNA: TGTGCCAGCAGCTTGGAGCCCCATCAGCCCCAGCATTTT. Amino acid sequence: CASSLEPHQPQHF.

V is TRBV13 and J is TRBJ2-2; D is uncertain. The CDR3 spans 15 residues. The germline V gene has CDR1 PRHDT and CDR2 FYEKMQ (reference sequence). Deletions cut 4 bases from V and 0 bases from J, with 9 bases between. CDR3: CASSWQETNTGELFF. The CDR3 DNA is TGTGCCAGCAGCTGGCAGGAGACGAACACCGGGGAGCTGTTTTTT.

The chain couples TRBV29-1 to TRBJ2-3; weak D call: TRBD1 (6 bases). Germline loops: CDR1 SQVTM, CDR2 ANQGSEA. V was shortened by 3 bases and J by 5 bases, with 9 bases between the two germline ends. This CDR3 has 12 amino acids. The CDR3 spells CSVEGAGDTQYF. CDR3 nucleotide sequence: TGCAGCGTTGAGGGGGCCGGAGATACGCAGTATTTT.

This clone showed up just once. CDR3 in DNA: TGCAGCGTTGACTCCTACCTAGGGGGTTTCTACAATGAGCAGTTCTTC. This sequence encodes CSVDSYLGGFYNEQFF. This chain uses TRBV29-1 with TRBJ2-1; perhaps TRBD1 as D (6 bases). The CDR3 extends over 16 amino acids. CDR1 is SQVTM and CDR2 is ANQGSEA in the germline V gene. With 3 bases removed from V and 3 bases from J, the gap between germline ends came to 18 bases.

This clone was counted many times. The CDR3 bases are TGTGCCAGCAGTGCGGGACATAATTCCTACGAGCAGTACTTC. Its protein is CASSAGHNSYEQYF. The V call is TRBV25-1, the J call TRBJ2-7; a weak D match, TRBD1 (6 bases). The V end lost 4 bases, the J end lost 1 base, and 11 bases lay between the germline ends. The CDR3 length is 14 residues. Germline V CDR1 and CDR2: MGHDK, SYGVNS.

Only a few counts were recorded for this clone. V usage is TRBV28 and J usage is TRBJ1-2; weak D call: TRBD1 (5 bases). The CDR3 spans 12 residues. Trimming took off 2 bases at V and 6 bases at J, with 7 bases between the two ends. Germline V gene sequence: CDR1 MDHEN, CDR2 SYDVKM. The CDR3 spells CASSLPGNGYTF. Written as DNA, the CDR3 is TGTGCCAGCAGTTTACCAGGGAATGGCTACACCTTC.

This sequence joins TRBV14 and TRBJ1-1; the D gene is possibly TRBD1 (5 bases). The CDR3 length is 13 residues. CDR1 and CDR2 (germline): SGHDN, FVKESK. Trimming left V 1 base short and J 6 bases short, with 9 bases between. CDR3: CASSQGTGPEAFF. CDR3 in DNA: TGTGCCAGCAGCCAAGGGACGGGGCCTGAAGCTTTCTTT.

V gene TRBV7-2 combines with J gene TRBJ2-5; TRBD2 aligns across 9 bases. Unmatched junction bases numbered 9, after V lost 5 bases and J lost 5 bases. Germline CDR1 and CDR2: SGHTA and FQGNSA. There are 15 residues in the CDR3. DNA of the CDR3: TGTGCCAGCAGCCCCGATAGCGGGAGTTATGAGACCCAGTACTTC. Translated: CASSPDSGSYETQYF.

The chain joins TRBV30 to TRBJ2-7; D possibly uses TRBD1 or TRBD2 (5 bases each). The CDR3 is made up of 14 amino acids. Per the germline V gene, CDR1 is GTSNPN and CDR2 is SVGIG (reference sequence). The V and J ends lost 2 bases and 6 bases respectively, with 17 bases between them. The CDR3 sequence: CAWSRGEGLGEQYF. The CDR3 nucleotides read TGTGCCTGGAGTAGAGGGGAAGGGCTCGGCGAGCAGTACTTC.

V gene TRBV4-1 combines with J gene TRBJ2-7; the match to TRBD2 covers 15 bases. V lost 4 bases and J lost 7; bases outside the gene matches: 11. CDR3 size: 17 residues. Germline V gene lookup returns CDR1 MGHRA and CDR2 YSYEKL. Here the CDR3 reads CASSPYGLAGGPGEQYF. In nucleotides, the CDR3 is TGCGCCAGCAGCCCCTATGGACTAGCGGGAGGGCCGGGAGAGCAGTACTTC.

Comments on this clone: Since a much larger clone is just one base distant, this may be a read error. The chain uses TRBV27 and TRBJ2-7; the match to TRBD1 covers 10 bases. CDR1 MNHEY and CDR2 SMNVEV come from the germline V gene (reference sequence). V gave up 6 bases and J gave up 2 bases; unmatched junction bases: 7. The CDR3 is made up of 15 amino acids. CDR3 region: CASSQVGTGAYEQYF. The DNA of the CDR3 is TGTGCCAGCAGCCAAGTCGGGACAGGGGCCTACGAGCAGTACTTC.

The chain links TRBV4-2 to TRBJ2-5, with 11 bases matching TRBD2. With V trimmed by 1 base and J by 13 bases, 11 bases remained unmatched. Looked up from germline, CDR1 is LGHNA and CDR2 is YNFKEQ. This CDR3 spans 15 amino acids. CDR3 region: CASSQVSGTSGPLYF. DNA for the CDR3: TGTGCCAGCAGCCAAGTCTCCGGGACTAGCGGTCCTTTGTACTTC.